A single sample is the source of the 12 T cell receptor beta chains below, sequenced in a study of CD8 T cells in Susac syndrome. Random-hexamer reverse transcription was applied to 0.5 to 1 ug RNA. TCRdb fed the immunoSEQ multiplex PCR reads into MiXCR, producing one record per CDR3 protein. The sample shows 55,000 to 75,000 distinct CDR3 sequences, 93% of them seen only once. Source material: CD4+ T cells from PBMCs. The origin of the receptors is a human donor with Susac syndrome.

The J gene is TRBJ2-5, the V gene TRBV6-2 or TRBV6-3, with D tentatively TRBD2 (6 bases). The CDR3 contains 12 residues. Germline CDR1 and CDR2: MNHEY and SVGEGT. Trimming took 4 bases from V and 4 from J, leaving 7 bases between them. CDR3 in amino acids: CASSWRGETQYF. In DNA, the CDR3 is TGTGCCAGCAGTTGGAGGGGAGAGACCCAGTACTTC.

This chain connects TRBV7-2 to TRBJ1-5; possible D gene TRBD1, 5 bases. The germline CDR1 and CDR2 sequences are SGHTA and FQGNSA. The V end lost 1 base, the J end lost 4 bases, and 11 bases lay between the germline ends. The CDR3 sequence is 15 residues long. The CDR3 region is CASSLVAQGNQPQHF. CDR3 DNA sequence: TGTGCCAGCAGCTTAGTAGCGCAGGGAAATCAGCCCCAGCATTTT. The whole variable domain, remainder taken from reference TRBV7-2 and TRBJ1-5, is GAGVSQSPSNKVTEKGKDVELRCDPISGHTALYWYRQSLGQGLEFLIYFQGNSAPDKSGLPSDRFSAERTGGSVSTLTIQRTQQEDSAVYLCASSLVAQGNQPQHFGDGTRLSIL.

V gene TRBV28 combines with J gene TRBJ2-2; D is undetermined. V lost 8 bases, J lost 4 bases, and 14 bases lay in between. CDR3 length: 14 amino acids. Looked up from germline, CDR1 is MDHEN and CDR2 is SYDVKM. The CDR3 bases are TGTGCCAGCCTAGTTTCGGCAGTCACCGGGGAGCTGTTTTTT. As protein: CASLVSAVTGELFF.

This CDR3 is CASSPGGRGYSPLHF. CDR3 DNA: TGTGCCAGCTCACCTGGGGGCAGGGGCTATTCACCCCTCCACTTT. V and J are TRBV18 and TRBJ1-6; tentatively, D is TRBD1 (6 bases). V lost 3 bases to trimming and J lost 8 bases, with 14 bases between them. Per the germline V gene, CDR1 is KGHSH and CDR2 is LQKENI. The CDR3 runs 15 residues.

V usage is TRBV2 and J usage is TRBJ2-7, with D perhaps TRBD1 or TRBD2 (5 bases each). The CDR3 sequence is 14 residues long. Germline CDR1 reads SNHLY; CDR2 reads FYNNEI. V was clipped by 5 bases and J by 0 bases, with 11 bases between them. The DNA for the CDR3 is TGTGCCAGCAGTCAGGGACGAGCCTCCTACGAGCAGTACTTC. Translating it yields CASSQGRASYEQYF.

V gene TRBV7-2 combines with J gene TRBJ2-3; D is tentatively TRBD1 or TRBD2 (5 bases each). This CDR3 region has 14 residues. Germline values: CDR1 SGHTA, CDR2 FQGNSA. V shed 3 bases and J shed 6 bases, with 13 bases lying between them. In nucleotides, the CDR3 is TGTGCCAGCAGCTTTGGAAAGTGGGGGGATACGCAGTATTTT. Its translation: CASSFGKWGDTQYF.

V gene TRBV6-5 combines with J gene TRBJ1-1, with unresolved D. Trimming removed 7 bases from V and 2 bases from J, with 11 bases in between. Per the germline V gene, CDR1 is MNHEY and CDR2 is SVGAGI. CDR3 length: 13 amino acids. CDR3 sequence: CASKLGRNTEAFF. The CDR3 region has the DNA TGTGCCAGCAAACTCGGACGTAACACTGAAGCTTTCTTT.

CDR3 amino acids: CASRLAGARTDTQYF. Here the CDR3 DNA reads TGTGCCAGCAGGCTTGCCGGAGCTCGCACAGATACGCAGTATTTT. This chain links TRBV28 with TRBJ2-3; D is undetermined. The CDR3 totals 15 residues. V gave up 6 bases and J gave up 1 base, with 14 bases separating them. Germline CDR1 MDHEN, CDR2 SYDVKM.

J is TRBJ1-1 and V is TRBV27; D might be TRBD1 (5 bases). V was shortened by 3 bases and J by 1 base, with 15 bases between the two germline ends. Germline loops: CDR1 MNHEY, CDR2 SMNVEV (reference sequence). The CDR3 loop spans 16 amino acids. As DNA, the CDR3 is TGTGCCAGCAGTTTCGGGAGACAGTTAAAGAACACTGAAGCTTTCTTT. Encoded protein: CASSFGRQLKNTEAFF.

The V and J genes are TRBV6-1 and TRBJ1-6, with D unclear. The CDR3 contains 17 residues. The germline V gene has CDR1 MNHNS and CDR2 SASEGT. Trimming shortened V by 5 bases and J by 7 bases, and 21 bases separated the two germline ends. As DNA, the CDR3 is TGTGCCAGCAGTCCCCTCCTTGGACGAATATCCAATTCACCCCTCCACTTT. Translated, it gives CASSPLLGRISNSPLHF.

In regard to this clonotype: The junction does not match germline at one end; this may be a read error. The J gene is TRBJ1-6, the V gene TRBV6-6; TRBD1 aligns across 8 bases. Germline-derived CDR1 and CDR2 are MNHNY and SVGAGI (reference sequence). The CDR3 spans 15 residues. CDR3 in amino acids: CASRGQGSDNPPLHF. For the CDR3, the DNA is TGTGCCAGCAGAGGACAGGGCTCGGATAATCCACCCCTCCACTTT.

This clonotype appeared a single time. V usage is TRBV3-1 and J usage is TRBJ2-7, with no clear D. Germline CDR1 reads LGHDT; CDR2 reads YNNKEL (reference sequence). The CDR3 runs 17 residues. V dropped 0 bases and J dropped 0 bases, with 15 bases sitting between them. CDR3 nucleotide sequence: TGTGCCAGCAGCCAAGATTTATTGGCAGGCGTCTCCTACGAGCAGTACTTC. Its translation is CASSQDLLAGVSYEQYF.